The T cell receptor (beta chain) under discussion was sequenced for a study of CD8 T cells in Susac syndrome. The CDR3 length is 14 residues. V dropped 4 bases and J dropped 3; count of bases not matched to a gene: 5. CDR1 is SNHLY and CDR2 is FYNNEI in the germline V gene. The RNA input was about 0.45 to 1 ug, and it was reverse transcribed with random hexamers. Amplification of the TCR beta CDR3 was carried out by immunoSEQ multiplex PCR, which spanned a total of 54 Vbeta and 13 Jbeta segments. In TCRdb, the immunoSEQ multiplex PCR reads were re-called with MiXCR into one record per CDR3 protein. There are 150,000 to 190,000 distinct CDR3 sequences in the sample; about 94% occur only once, and around 0.21% lies in the top ten. Whole-study results and caveats: The study's TCR sequencing and HLA analysis drew on a certain number of individuals. That number was acknowledged as relatively small.

As for this clonotype: Antigen: not known.

This receptor was identified in a human donor with multiple sclerosis. The specimen was CD8+ T cells from PBMCs. The chain carries TRBV2 and TRBJ2-5, with 7 nucleotides matching TRBD1. The CDR3 sequence: CASSGPGQKETQYF. In nucleotides, the CDR3 is TGTGCCAGCAGTGGCCCGGGACAGAAAGAGACCCAGTACTTC. Combining the CDR3 with reference TRBV2 and TRBJ2-5 gives the whole variable domain EPEVTQTPSHQVTQMGQEVILRCVPISNHLYFYWYRQILGQKVEFLVSFYNNEISEKSEIFDDQFSVERPDGSNFTLKIRSTKLEDSAMYFCASSGPGQKETQYFGPGTRLLVL.